This entry lists 22 T cell receptor beta chains sequenced from one sample in a study of shared clonotypes between healthy human individuals. Sequencing was performed with immunoSEQ multiplex PCR; in TCRdb, only in-frame clones are kept and a portion is missing. The sample carries about 490,000 clones, about 80% recorded once. The sample consisted of PBMCs. The receptors were sampled from a woman between 40 and 50 years old in good health. Some clones in this sample may be carry-over from other donors' samples.

J is TRBJ2-7 and V is TRBV4-1, with 7 bases aligning to TRBD1. The V gene end was trimmed by 8 bases and the J gene end by 0 bases; junction bases not matched to a gene: 4. The germline CDR1 and CDR2 sequences are MGHRA and YSYEKL. The CDR3 length is 13 residues. For the CDR3, the DNA is TGCGCCAGCGCCCGACAGGGCTCCTACGAGCAGTACTTC. Amino acids: CASARQGSYEQYF.

The chain combines TRBV7-9 with TRBJ2-2; D gene unclear. The CDR3 totals 13 residues. V lost 6 bases to trimming and J lost 4 bases, with 9 bases between them. CDR1 and CDR2 (germline): SEHNR, FQNEAQ (reference sequence). CDR3 region: CASRLGFTGELFF. DNA of the CDR3: TGTGCCAGCAGACTGGGGTTCACCGGGGAGCTGTTTTTT.

About this clone itself: Its ends do not fully match the called genes, so a read error is possible. The gene calls are TRBV2 and TRBJ2-1, with 11 bases that match TRBD2. Germline V gene lookup returns CDR1 SNHLY and CDR2 FYNNEI. The CDR3 length is 14 residues. CDR3 in amino acids: CASTGASGRWEHFF. In nucleotides, the CDR3 is TGTGCCAGCACTGGGGCTAGCGGGAGGTGGGAGCATTTCTTC.

This chain links TRBV11-2 with TRBJ2-6; D uncertain. Germline CDR1 and CDR2: SGHAT and FQNNGV. The CDR3 loop spans 17 amino acids. Trimming took 6 bases from V and 0 from J, leaving 15 bases between them. CDR3 loop: CASRPVTSASGANVLTF. CDR3 bases: TGTGCCAGCAGGCCAGTTACTTCCGCCTCTGGGGCCAACGTCCTGACTTTC.

The genes are TRBV5-1 and TRBJ1-4, with D tentatively TRBD1 (5 bases). Germline lookup yields CDR1 SGHRS and CDR2 YFSETQ. Trimming stripped 3 bases from V and 8 bases from J, with 17 bases between. There are 15 residues in the CDR3. In DNA form, the CDR3 reads TGCGCCAGCAGCTGGGCCCCGGGGAGGGACGAAAAACTGTTTTTT. It specifies CASSWAPGRDEKLFF.

This clone was observed a single time. V is TRBV4-3 and J is TRBJ1-6; D is ambiguous. Germline CDR1 and CDR2: LGHNA and YSLEER. V lost 0 bases to trimming and J lost 9 bases, with 12 bases between them. CDR3 size: 15 residues. CDR3 region: CASSQDRSRGSPLHF. The CDR3 DNA sequence: TGCGCCAGCAGCCAAGACAGGTCGCGGGGTTCACCCCTCCACTTT.

This sequence joins TRBV6-1 and TRBJ1-2; the D is unclear. Trimming stripped 2 bases from V and 2 bases from J, with 12 bases between. The CDR3 loop spans 15 amino acids. The germline gives CDR1 MNHNS, CDR2 SASEGT. DNA for the CDR3: TGTGCCAGCAGTGAAAGTTGGAGGGAGAACTATGGCTACACCTTC. It yields the protein CASSESWRENYGYTF.

This rearrangement joins TRBV4-2 to TRBJ2-1; TRBD2 matches 9 bases. J gave up 3 bases and V 4 bases, and 19 bases lay outside the gene matches. The germline V gene has CDR1 LGHNA and CDR2 YNFKEQ. The length of the CDR3 is 20 residues. CDR3: CASSPGTSKSFTTNYNEQFF. The CDR3 DNA sequence: TGTGCCAGCAGCCCAGGGACTAGCAAAAGTTTTACAACCAACTACAATGAGCAGTTCTTC.

This chain connects TRBV5-1 to TRBJ2-5; tentative D call: TRBD1 (6 bases). In germline, CDR1 is SGHRS, CDR2 YFSETQ. CDR3 size: 14 residues. Trimming took 0 bases from V and 3 from J, leaving 9 bases between them. The CDR3 loop reads CASSLGTAKETQYF. The CDR3 coding sequence is TGCGCCAGCAGCTTGGGGACAGCTAAAGAGACCCAGTACTTC.

This clone appeared once. This chain connects TRBV5-1 to TRBJ2-7, with D perhaps matching TRBD1 or TRBD2 (7 bases each). Germline loops: CDR1 SGHRS, CDR2 YFSETQ. The germline V and J ends were trimmed by 4 bases and 0 bases, with 17 bases remaining between them. The CDR3 has 16 amino acids. The CDR3 loop reads CASSPRQGGSSYEQYF. DNA for the CDR3: TGCGCCAGCAGCCCCAGACAGGGAGGGAGCTCCTACGAGCAGTACTTC.

The chain recombines TRBV7-9 with TRBJ1-2, with a weak D call TRBD1 (6 bases). Looked up from germline, CDR1 is SEHNR and CDR2 is FQNEAQ (reference sequence). Between the trimmed V and J ends, which lost 1 base and 3 bases, there was a span of 12 bases. The CDR3 consists of 15 residues. In DNA form, the CDR3 reads TGTGCCAGCAGCTTAGGGGGGGCAGCTGACTATGGCTACACCTTC. Translated, it gives CASSLGGAADYGYTF.

The chain links TRBV29-1 to TRBJ1-2, with 7 bases that match TRBD1. The germline CDR1 and CDR2 sequences are SQVTM and ANQGSEA. J lost 8 bases, V lost 2 bases, and 11 bases had no gene match. The length of the CDR3 is 14 residues. The CDR3 here is CSVEPRYRGGGYTF. The CDR3 DNA sequence: TGCAGCGTTGAACCACGATACAGGGGCGGGGGCTACACCTTC.

This chain joins TRBV5-1 and TRBJ2-2, with D uncertain. Germline loops: CDR1 SGHRS, CDR2 YFSETQ. This CDR3 contains 13 residues. V dropped 2 bases and J dropped 7 bases, with 9 bases sitting between them. In DNA form, the CDR3 reads TGCGCCAGCAGCTTCAGCGTTGTCGGGGAGCTGTTTTTT. This gives the protein CASSFSVVGELFF.

This clone was detected only a few times. The identical CDR3 is also encoded by other nucleotide sequences in the sample. This chain links TRBV7-9 with TRBJ1-1; TRBD1 matches 7 bases. This CDR3 is built from 13 residues. The V segment lost 1 base and the J segment 4 bases; nucleotides outside the gene matches: 0. Per the germline V gene, CDR1 is SEHNR and CDR2 is FQNEAQ (reference sequence). This CDR3 reads CASSLEGATEAFF. The CDR3 nucleotides read TGTGCCAGCAGCTTAGAGGGGGCCACTGAAGCTTTCTTT. Together with reference TRBV7-9 and TRBJ1-1, the CDR3 gives the full variable domain: DTGVSQNPRHKITKRGQNVTFRCDPISEHNRLYWYRQTLGQGPEFLTYFQNEAQLEKSRLLSDRFSAERPKGSFSTLEIQRTEQGDSAMYLCASSLEGATEAFFGQGTRLTVV.

The sample holds a few counts of this clone. The V call is TRBV19, the J call TRBJ1-1, with 9 bases identical to TRBD1. From germline, CDR1 is LNHDA and CDR2 SQIVND (reference sequence). The V segment lost 10 bases and the J segment 11 bases; nucleotides outside the gene matches: 14. This CDR3 region has 13 residues. This chain's CDR3 is CATSRDRDVAAFF. In DNA, the CDR3 is TGTGCCACGTCCCGGGACAGGGATGTGGCTGCTTTCTTT.

This chain links TRBV28 with TRBJ2-1, with 9 bases that match TRBD2. The CDR3 length is 16 residues. With V trimmed by 2 bases and J by 8 bases, 10 bases remained unmatched. Germline V gives CDR1 MDHEN, CDR2 SYDVKM. This CDR3 is CASSLTRREGWDEQFF. CDR3 DNA sequence: TGTGCCAGCAGTTTAACTCGGCGGGAGGGCTGGGATGAGCAGTTCTTC.

The chain employs TRBV6-4 and TRBJ2-1, with 13 bases that match TRBD2. The ends lost 5 bases at V and 8 bases at J; junction bases unmatched: 6. The CDR3 has 15 amino acids. Germline loops: CDR1 MRHNA, CDR2 SNTAGT. CDR3 loop: CASSSGTSGTYEQFF. The CDR3 DNA follows: TGTGCCAGCAGTTCCGGGACTAGCGGGACATATGAGCAGTTCTTC.

V gene TRBV5-4 combines with J gene TRBJ2-1; the D is unclear. Germline values: CDR1 SGHNT, CDR2 YYREEE (reference sequence). The CDR3 runs to 16 residues. V dropped 2 bases and J dropped 5 bases, with 17 bases sitting between them. Here the CDR3 reads CASSFGGPAPNNEQFF. The CDR3 nucleotides are TGTGCCAGCAGCTTTGGTGGCCCGGCGCCTAACAATGAGCAGTTCTTC.

The CDR3 loop reads CASSYGGGAVQETQYF. The CDR3 DNA is TGTGCCAGCAGTTACGGTGGAGGAGCGGTTCAAGAGACCCAGTACTTC. The chain has TRBV6-6 and TRBJ2-5; D possibly corresponds to TRBD2 (5 bases). Looked up from germline, CDR1 is MNHNY and CDR2 is SVGAGI (reference sequence). V was shortened by 2 bases and J by 2 bases, with 15 bases between the two germline ends. The CDR3 sequence is 16 residues long.

This clone showed up just a few times. The CDR3 sequence is CASSFSDREDYNEQFF. CDR3 sequence (DNA): TGTGCCAGCAGTTTCTCCGACAGGGAGGATTACAATGAGCAGTTCTTC. V and J are TRBV27 and TRBJ2-1; D is perhaps TRBD1 (7 bases). Germline V gives CDR1 MNHEY, CDR2 SMNVEV (reference sequence). This CDR3 region has 16 residues. Trimming removed 3 bases at V and 4 bases at J, with 16 bases between.

The genes are TRBV25-1 and TRBJ2-2; D not resolved. The V and J ends lost 4 bases and 5 bases respectively, with 8 bases between them. CDR3 length: 13 residues. Germline CDR1 and CDR2: MGHDK and SYGVNS. Here the CDR3 reads CASSVTATGELFF. CDR3 nucleotide sequence: TGTGCCAGCAGTGTGACGGCAACCGGGGAGCTGTTTTTT.

This clone has only a few counts. The DNA for the CDR3 is TGTGCCACCCAGCGTCAGGAAGTCACTGAAGCTTTCTTT. It codes for CATQRQEVTEAFF. This chain links TRBV2 with TRBJ1-1; no firm D call. The CDR3 contains 13 residues. V shed 10 bases and J shed 4 bases, with 16 bases lying between them. The V gene's germline CDR1 is SNHLY and CDR2 FYNNEI. The whole variable domain, filled in from reference TRBV2 and TRBJ1-1, reads EPEVTQTPSHQVTQMGQEVILRCVPISNHLYFYWYRQILGQKVEFLVSFYNNEISEKSEIFDDQFSVERPDGSNFTLKIRSTKLEDSAMYFCATQRQEVTEAFFGQGTRLTVV.